Reported below is one TCR beta chain. There are 15 residues in the CDR3. These data belong to a study of technical replicates of blood from several donors. Some clones are missing from TCRdb's copy, which holds only in-frame ones; the method was immunoSEQ multiplex PCR. The repertoire holds about 59,000 clones, with just under 90% as singletons. This chain connects TRBV21-1 to TRBJ2-7; the table names TRBD1, a call not compared with the DNA. TRBV21-1 is shown as a pseudogene. Sample: PBMCs. This receptor was identified in a human donor in good health. Some clones in this sample may be carry-over from other donors' samples. The CDR3 is CASSKLQDRSYEQYF. The CDR3 region has the DNA TGTGCCAGCAGCAAACTGCAGGACAGGTCCTACGAGCAGTACTTC.